Listed here are 7 T cell receptor beta chains from one sample, sequenced in a study of identical twins. TCRdb re-called the 5' RACE reads through MiXCR, storing one row per CDR3 protein. Of some 600,000 distinct CDR3 sequences detected, just over 7% appear once; the ten largest clones hold approximately 1.5%. The data also belong to a second study, concerning yellow fever vaccine responses in identical twins.

The sample consisted of PBMCs. These receptors were collected from a woman under 30 in good health.

Many counts were recorded for this clonotype. This rearrangement joins TRBV5-1 to TRBJ1-1; 7 bases align to TRBD1. The germline V gene encodes CDR1 SGHRS and CDR2 YFSETQ. CDR3 length equals 14 residues. The V segment lost 4 bases and the J segment 7 bases; nucleotides outside the gene matches: 10. The CDR3 protein is CASSPIQGVGEAFF. In nucleotides, the CDR3 is TGCGCCAGCAGCCCTATCCAGGGGGTAGGTGAAGCTTTCTTT.

This clonotype has more than one count but fewer than ten. This sequence joins TRBV18 and TRBJ1-1, with D unclear. V shed 7 bases and J shed 5 bases, with 14 bases lying between them. In germline, CDR1 is KGHSH, CDR2 LQKENI. This CDR3 is 13 amino acids long. CDR3 coding DNA: TGTGCCAGCTTACCGACGGGGAAAACTGAAGCTTTCTTT. It yields the protein CASLPTGKTEAFF.

The gene calls are TRBV29-1 and TRBJ2-1; TRBD2 might be the D (5 bases). V lost 4 bases, J lost 2 bases, and 15 bases lay in between. CDR1 and CDR2 from the germline V gene are SQVTM and ANQGSEA. The CDR3 extends over 15 amino acids. CDR3 residues: CSVGNTPTTYNEQFF. The DNA of the CDR3 is TGCAGCGTTGGTAATACCCCGACTACCTACAATGAGCAGTTCTTC.

The chain links TRBV11-2 to TRBJ1-1; D ambiguous. V was trimmed by 4 bases and J by 4 bases, leaving 10 bases between them. CDR3 length: 13 amino acids. The germline V gene has CDR1 SGHAT and CDR2 FQNNGV. CDR3 nucleotide sequence: TGTGCCAGCAGCTGGGTAAGGGTCACTGAAGCTTTCTTT. As protein: CASSWVRVTEAFF.

This clonotype is a singleton in its sample. Being one base from a much bigger clone, this may be a read error. Here the CDR3 DNA reads TGTACCAGCAGCCAAGAAACCCACATGTTGGGGGCCTTTGGAGAGACCCAGTACTTC. The encoded protein is CTSSQETHMLGAFGETQYF. The gene calls are TRBV3-1 and TRBJ2-5; D possibly corresponds to TRBD1 (6 bases). Germline assignment: CDR1 LGHDT and CDR2 YNNKEL (reference sequence). CDR3 size: 19 residues.

The V and J genes are TRBV20-1 and TRBJ1-1; D call uncertain. This CDR3 contains 13 residues. Germline V gene sequence: CDR1 DFQATT, CDR2 SNEGSKA (reference sequence). With 0 bases removed from V and 1 base from J, the gap between germline ends came to 6 bases. CDR3 sequence (DNA): TGCAGTGCTAGAGATCAATCGAACACTGAAGCTTTCTTT. This encodes CSARDQSNTEAFF.

This clonotype has ten or more counts. J is TRBJ1-2 and V is TRBV12-3 or TRBV12-4; the D is unclear. The CDR3 runs 13 residues. V lost 4 bases to trimming and J lost 1 base, with 7 bases between them. The DNA for the CDR3 is TGTGCCAGCAGTTCTGGGGTTAACTATGGCTACACCTTC. Translating gives CASSSGVNYGYTF.